The 30 T cell receptor beta chains listed next were all sequenced from one sample in a study of OX40 agonist ivuxolimab in advanced cancers. Produced via immunoSEQ multiplex PCR; TCRdb's table is partial and in-frame only. Of about 73,000 clones listed, around 83% were seen once; the top ten hold approximately 8%. The sample in question was CD4+ or CD8+ T cells sorted from blood, obtained in a trial of the OX40 agonist ivuxolimab. The receptors originated from an adult with an advanced solid tumor such as melanoma, head and neck, liver or kidney cancer.

The genes are TRBV6-6 and TRBJ1-4, with D unclear. This CDR3 has 14 residues. Germline lookup yields CDR1 MNHNY and CDR2 SVGAGI (reference sequence). The V and J ends lost 9 bases and 7 bases respectively, with 18 bases between them. Written as DNA, the CDR3 is TGTGCCAGTCGGGGAAGAGGTTTGAGTGAAAAACTGTTTTTT. Translation gives CASRGRGLSEKLFF.

Comment on this clone: The same CDR3 arises from other DNA sequences in this sample as well. The rearrangement uses TRBV18 and TRBJ1-1; no clear D gene. From germline, CDR1 is KGHSH and CDR2 LQKENI. CDR3 length: 13 residues. The V gene lost 2 bases and the J gene lost 2 bases, with 6 bases spanning the gap. The CDR3 nucleotides are TGTGCCAGCTCACCAGGTGTTAACACTGAAGCTTTCTTT. Translation: CASSPGVNTEAFF.

This rearrangement joins TRBV5-1 to TRBJ2-7; tentative D call: TRBD2 (5 bases). V was shortened by 3 bases and J by 4 bases, with 17 bases between the two germline ends. CDR1 and CDR2 (germline): SGHRS, YFSETQ. This CDR3 contains 15 residues. CDR3 residues: CASSSLAINHYEQYF. As DNA, the CDR3 is TGCGCCAGCAGCTCCCTAGCAATCAATCATTACGAGCAGTACTTC.

This chain connects TRBV5-1 to TRBJ2-5; the match to TRBD1 covers 9 bases. Judging by the DNA end, TRBJ2-7 fits better; the J call may be wrong. This CDR3 spans 16 amino acids. The germline gives CDR1 SGHRS, CDR2 YFSETQ. CDR3 nucleotides: TGCGCCAGCAGCAAGGGACCGGGACAGGGCTCTAACGAGCAGTACTTC. Its protein product is CASSKGPGQGSNEQYF.

V and J are TRBV19 and TRBJ1-4; 10 nucleotides match TRBD1. J was trimmed by 5 bases and V by 4 bases; bases with no gene match: 19. CDR1 LNHDA and CDR2 SQIVND come from the germline V gene (reference sequence). The CDR3 is made up of 20 amino acids. CDR3 sequence (DNA): TGTGCCAGTAGTACAAGTCACCGGGACAGGGGAGAAGGCACAAATGAAAAACTGTTTTTT. Amino acid sequence: CASSTSHRDRGEGTNEKLFF.

This chain joins TRBV11-3 and TRBJ2-3; TRBD2 is a possible D gene (6 bases). This CDR3 is 17 amino acids long. CDR1 is SGHNT and CDR2 is YENEEA in the germline V gene. V was trimmed by 1 base and J by 2 bases, leaving 16 bases between them. The DNA for the CDR3 is TGTGCCAGCAGCTTAGGACGGGAGCGGGCGGACACAGATACGCAGTATTTT. Translation gives CASSLGRERADTDTQYF. Full variable domain (missing parts from reference TRBV11-3 and TRBJ2-3): EAGVVQSPRYKIIEKKQPVAFWCNPISGHNTLYWYLQNLGQGPELLIRYENEEAVDDSQLPKDRFSAERLKGVDSTLKIQPAELGDSAVYLCASSLGRERADTDTQYFGPGTRLTVL.

The V call is TRBV6-5, the J call TRBJ2-7; D remains unclear. The germline V gene has CDR1 MNHEY and CDR2 SVGAGI. With 10 bases removed from V and 0 bases from J, the gap between germline ends came to 16 bases. This CDR3 comprises 14 residues. CDR3: CATLDRITSYEQYF. CDR3 sequence (DNA): TGTGCCACCCTAGACCGAATAACCTCCTACGAGCAGTACTTC.

This sequence joins TRBV30 and TRBJ1-5; D remains unclear. The CDR3 spans 14 residues. Trimming removed 3 bases from V and 4 bases from J, with 13 bases in between. Per germline, CDR1 GTSNPN and CDR2 SVGIG (reference sequence). Written as DNA, the CDR3 is TGTGCCTGGAGGAGGAAGGTAGGGAATCAGCCCCAGCATTTT. This encodes CAWRRKVGNQPQHF.

The chain links TRBV9 to TRBJ2-2; D is unresolved. The CDR3 contains 13 residues. Trimming shortened V by 4 bases and J by 1 base, and 5 bases separated the two germline ends. Germline values: CDR1 SGDLS, CDR2 YYNGEE. The CDR3: CASSLLNTGELFF. The CDR3 DNA follows: TGTGCCAGCAGCCTGTTGAACACCGGGGAGCTGTTTTTT.

The chain links TRBV2 to TRBJ1-1, with 9 nucleotides matching TRBD1. CDR3 length: 13 residues. V dropped 11 bases and J dropped 6; count of bases not matched to a gene: 10. CDR1 SNHLY and CDR2 FYNNEI come from the germline V gene. CDR3 nucleotide sequence: TGTGCCGCGTCCGGGACAGGGAATTCTGAAGCTTTCTTT. Residues: CAASGTGNSEAFF.

The gene calls are TRBV29-1 and TRBJ2-4; D is possibly TRBD1 or TRBD2 (5 bases each). V dropped 7 bases and J dropped 7 bases, with 14 bases sitting between them. This CDR3 has 12 residues. Germline V lookup: CDR1 SQVTM, CDR2 ANQGSEA. CDR3 DNA sequence: TGCAGCGCCGGGGCGGTGGATAACATTCAGTACTTC. Protein sequence: CSAGAVDNIQYF.

The CDR3 sequence: CASSALQGIGTEAFF. Written as DNA, the CDR3 is TGTGCCAGCAGCGCCTTACAGGGAATAGGCACTGAAGCTTTCTTT. V is TRBV7-9 and J is TRBJ1-1; maybe TRBD1 (6 bases). The germline CDR1 and CDR2 sequences are SEHNR and FQNEAQ (reference sequence). The CDR3 length is 15 residues. V was trimmed by 5 bases and J by 4 bases, leaving 17 bases between them. Complete variable domain (other parts from reference TRBV7-9 and TRBJ1-1): DTGVSQNPRHKITKRGQNVTFRCDPISEHNRLYWYRQTLGQGPEFLTYFQNEAQLEKSRLLSDRFSAERPKGSFSTLEIQRTEQGDSAMYLCASSALQGIGTEAFFGQGTRLTVV.

The chain carries TRBV4-1 and TRBJ2-1, with 12 bases matching TRBD2. V was clipped by 3 bases and J by 9 bases; unmatched bases: 6. This CDR3 spans 15 amino acids. In germline, CDR1 is MGHRA, CDR2 YSYEKL. In DNA, the CDR3 is TGCGCCAGCAGCCACCCCGGACTAGCGGGAATTGAGCAGTTCTTC. This sequence encodes CASSHPGLAGIEQFF.

This CDR3 reads CASSLGVAGEETQYF. The CDR3 coding sequence is TGTGCCAGCAGCTTAGGGGTAGCGGGGGAAGAGACCCAGTACTTC. The chain uses TRBV7-7 and TRBJ2-5; TRBD2 matches 9 bases. CDR1 and CDR2 (germline): SSHAT, FNYEAQ (reference sequence). The CDR3 runs to 15 residues. Trimming removed 1 base from V and 3 bases from J; junction bases left unmatched: 3.

The chain employs TRBV6-5 and TRBJ2-7; 7 bases match TRBD1. Unmatched junction bases numbered 5, after V lost 5 bases and J lost 4 bases. Germline-derived CDR1 and CDR2 are MNHEY and SVGAGI. This CDR3 contains 13 residues. The CDR3 spells CASSVTGRYEQYF. CDR3 DNA sequence: TGTGCCAGCAGTGTGACAGGGCGTTACGAGCAGTACTTC.

In this sample, this clone turned up a few times. V and J are TRBV4-1 and TRBJ2-7; TRBD2 matches at 7 bases. The CDR3 extends over 15 amino acids. The germline V gene encodes CDR1 MGHRA and CDR2 YSYEKL. With 0 bases clipped from V and 2 bases from J, the junction kept 4 bases outside the gene matches. Written as DNA, the CDR3 is TGCGCCAGCAGCCAAGATCTGGGGGGGGCCTACGAGCAGTACTTC. Residues: CASSQDLGGAYEQYF.

This rearrangement joins TRBV28 to TRBJ1-2; D unclear. The CDR3 has 13 amino acids. Germline CDR1 MDHEN, CDR2 SYDVKM. Between the trimmed V and J ends, which lost 2 bases and 1 base, there was a span of 5 bases. The CDR3 protein is CASSLGNNYGYTF. DNA of the CDR3: TGTGCCAGCAGTTTAGGCAATAACTATGGCTACACCTTC.

The chain carries TRBV9 and TRBJ2-7; the D gene could be TRBD1 or TRBD2 (5 bases each). CDR1 is SGDLS and CDR2 is YYNGEE in the germline V gene. This CDR3 is built from 14 residues. Trimming took off 3 bases at V and 0 bases at J, with 10 bases between the two ends. The CDR3 protein is CASSAAGSSYEQYF. DNA of the CDR3: TGTGCCAGCAGCGCCGCAGGGAGCTCCTACGAGCAGTACTTC.

The chain has TRBV19 and TRBJ1-5, with a tentative D call TRBD1 (6 bases). This CDR3 has 15 amino acids. V was pared by 11 bases and J by 3 bases, with 20 bases between. Germline-derived CDR1 and CDR2 are LNHDA and SQIVND (reference sequence). As DNA, the CDR3 is TGTGCCGCCCAGCTCACAGGGATAGTCAATCAGCCCCAGCATTTT. It yields the protein CAAQLTGIVNQPQHF.

The V and J genes are TRBV29-1 and TRBJ2-1; TRBD2 matches at 9 bases. The V gene end was trimmed by 0 bases and the J gene end by 3 bases; junction bases not matched to a gene: 3. Germline assignment: CDR1 SQVTM and CDR2 ANQGSEA. This CDR3 region has 15 residues. CDR3 in DNA: TGCAGCGTTGAAGACCGACTAGCGGACTACAATGAGCAGTTCTTC. It translates to CSVEDRLADYNEQFF.

The chain joins TRBV5-1 to TRBJ2-3; 10 bases agree with TRBD1. The germline gives CDR1 SGHRS, CDR2 YFSETQ. This CDR3 has 16 residues. The trim removed 0 bases at V and 1 base at J, leaving 2 bases unmatched. In nucleotides, the CDR3 is TGCGCCAGCAGCTTGGTAGGGACAGGGGGCACAGATACGCAGTATTTT. Amino acids: CASSLVGTGGTDTQYF.

This rearrangement joins TRBV27 to TRBJ2-1; 7 bases are shared with TRBD1. V was clipped by 0 bases and J by 3 bases; unmatched bases: 2. Germline CDR1 MNHEY, CDR2 SMNVEV (reference sequence). CDR3 size: 15 residues. The CDR3: CASSLSYRGYNEQFF. For the CDR3, the DNA is TGTGCCAGCAGTTTATCCTACAGGGGCTACAATGAGCAGTTCTTC.

The J gene is TRBJ2-7, the V gene TRBV4-1, with D hard to call. Trimming removed 3 bases from V and 2 bases from J, with 11 bases in between. The CDR3 loop spans 14 amino acids. Germline CDR1 is MGHRA and CDR2 is YSYEKL. This CDR3 is CASSQTSPAYEQYF. The CDR3 nucleotides read TGCGCCAGCAGCCAGACGTCCCCGGCCTACGAGCAGTACTTC.

The chain uses TRBV19 and TRBJ2-5, with 10 bases matching TRBD1. TRBJ2-7 explains the end of the DNA better; the J call may be wrong. Germline V lookup: CDR1 LNHDA, CDR2 SQIVND (reference sequence). This CDR3 is built from 16 residues. The CDR3, as DNA: TGTGCCAGTAGTCCGGAGAGGGGACAGGGGTTGGACGAGCAGTACTTC. This gives the protein CASSPERGQGLDEQYF.

This clone was seen a few times. The rearrangement links TRBV25-1 to TRBJ2-5; D is ambiguous. Germline V gene lookup returns CDR1 MGHDK and CDR2 SYGVNS. There are 14 residues in the CDR3. Trimming cost V 4 bases and J 2 bases, with 11 bases left between them. The CDR3 reads CASSAFRGQETQYF. Here the CDR3 DNA reads TGTGCCAGCAGTGCCTTTCGCGGACAAGAGACCCAGTACTTC.

This chain links TRBV5-4 with TRBJ2-1; D is ambiguous. The ends were cut back, 4 bases at V and 1 base at J, with 9 bases in the middle. CDR1 and CDR2 (germline): SGHNT, YYREEE (reference sequence). The CDR3 is 14 amino acids. The CDR3: CASSLKVSYNEQFF. The CDR3 DNA is TGTGCCAGCAGCCTGAAGGTATCCTACAATGAGCAGTTCTTC.

This chain uses TRBV10-3 with TRBJ2-1; 12 bases line up with TRBD2. CDR1 and CDR2 (germline): ENHRY, SYGVKD. V dropped 10 bases and J dropped 7; count of bases not matched to a gene: 11. The CDR3 has 15 amino acids. The CDR3 DNA reads as TGTGCCACCGAGCCGGGAGGACTAGCGGGAAATGAGCAGTTCTTC. Translated: CATEPGGLAGNEQFF.

V gene TRBV2 combines with J gene TRBJ2-7; TRBD1 is a possible D gene (6 bases). Looked up from germline, CDR1 is SNHLY and CDR2 is FYNNEI. The CDR3 covers 14 residues. V lost 4 bases and J lost 2, with 12 bases in between. The CDR3 reads CASSVEQGPYEQYF. CDR3 nucleotide sequence: TGTGCCAGCAGTGTGGAGCAGGGGCCCTACGAGCAGTACTTC. Supplemented by reference TRBV2 and TRBJ2-7, the full variable domain reads EPEVTQTPSHQVTQMGQEVILRCVPISNHLYFYWYRQILGQKVEFLVSFYNNEISEKSEIFDDQFSVERPDGSNFTLKIRSTKLEDSAMYFCASSVEQGPYEQYFGPGTRLTVT.

This clone was seen a handful of times. V is TRBV25-1 and J is TRBJ1-6, with a weak D call TRBD1 (6 bases). The germline V and J ends were trimmed by 6 bases and 9 bases, with 12 bases remaining between them. This CDR3 comprises 13 residues. Germline lookup yields CDR1 MGHDK and CDR2 SYGVNS. This chain's CDR3 is CASRGGGGSPLHF. The DNA of the CDR3 is TGTGCCAGCAGGGGAGGGGGGGGTTCACCCCTCCACTTT.

CDR3 loop: CAISPGGGSPLHF. CDR3 coding DNA: TGTGCCATCAGTCCAGGGGGAGGATCACCCCTCCACTTT. This chain connects TRBV10-3 to TRBJ1-6; the match to TRBD1 covers 7 bases. Germline lookup yields CDR1 ENHRY and CDR2 SYGVKD. Trimming at V came to 5 bases and at J to 10 bases, leaving 5 bases not matched to a gene. The CDR3 contains 13 residues.